This record looks at one TCR beta chain sequence and its context. Authors' methods: Researchers report that nucleated cell counts were estimated from reference gene primer amplification. TCRdb's table, derived via immunoSEQ multiplex PCR, lists solely in-frame clones and lacks some. The V and J calls and clone size are taken from that table; D and trimming were inferred from the DNA. The sample includes 200,000 to 300,000 clones, about 84% of them seen just once. This specimen comes from a study of blood T cell repertoires in COVID-19. In the study overall: The samples span acute and convalescent COVID-19 from the United States, Italy and Spain.

CDR1 is SEHNR and CDR2 is FQNEAQ in the germline V gene (reference sequence). There are 15 residues in the CDR3. The J segment lost 7 bases and the V segment lost 5 bases, leaving 13 bases of the junction unmatched. The Seattle patients, enrolled during active infection, were followed longitudinally. Sequencing was performed on peripheral blood. The chain links TRBV7-9 to TRBJ2-7, with 8 bases lining up with TRBD1. The TCR sequence derives from a woman of 80 years or more with COVID-19, enrolled during active disease. The DNA for the CDR3 is TGTGCCAGCAGCGCCAACCCGGACAGGGCGGGGGAGCAGTACTTC. As protein: CASSANPDRAGEQYF.